This entry lists 15 T cell receptor beta chains sequenced from one sample in a study of CD8 T cells in Susac syndrome. A quantity of about 0.5 to 1 ug RNA underwent reverse transcription using random hexamers. MiXCR, run by TCRdb on the immunoSEQ multiplex PCR reads, gives a single entry per CDR3 protein. Of 120,000 or so distinct CDR3 sequences in the sample, about 95% are singletons; the top ten hold 0.25% to 0.3%. Sequenced sample: CD8+ T cells from PBMCs. The source of these receptors is a human donor with Susac syndrome.

The chain uses TRBV15 and TRBJ1-1; 8 bases fit TRBD1. The CDR3 is 15 amino acids. J was trimmed by 3 bases and V by 0 bases; bases with no gene match: 3. Per the germline V gene, CDR1 is LNHNV and CDR2 is YYDKDF (reference sequence). The chain's CDR3 is CATSRESGGYTEAFF. In DNA form, the CDR3 reads TGTGCCACCAGCAGAGAGTCAGGGGGCTACACTGAAGCTTTCTTT.

V and J are TRBV15 and TRBJ2-1, with 8 nucleotides matching TRBD1. There are 16 residues in the CDR3. The germline CDR1 and CDR2 sequences are LNHNV and YYDKDF (reference sequence). The V gene end was trimmed by 0 bases and the J gene end by 6 bases; junction bases not matched to a gene: 7. CDR3 bases: TGTGCCACCAGCAGAGATCGGGTCACAGGGGGCAATGAGCAGTTCTTC. Translating gives CATSRDRVTGGNEQFF.

J is TRBJ2-3 and V is TRBV7-6; maybe TRBD2 (6 bases). The CDR3 has 15 amino acids. CDR1 is SGHVS and CDR2 is FNYEAQ in the germline V gene. The V end was cut by 1 base, the J end by 1 base, with 9 bases between. The CDR3 loop reads CASSLGRGGTDTQYF. The CDR3 region has the DNA TGTGCCAGCAGCTTAGGGCGCGGGGGCACAGATACGCAGTATTTT. The variable domain in full, completed from reference TRBV7-6 and TRBJ2-3, reads GAGVSQSPRYKVTKRGQDVALRCDPISGHVSLYWYRQALGQGPEFLTYFNYEAQQDKSGLPNDRFSAERPEGSISTLTIQRTEQRDSAMYRCASSLGRGGTDTQYFGPGTRLTVL.

CDR3 DNA: TGCGCCAGCAGCTTCATCTATGGGAATGAGCAGTTCTTC. The encoded protein is CASSFIYGNEQFF. The chain links TRBV5-1 to TRBJ2-1; D call uncertain. Trimming stripped 2 bases from V and 7 bases from J, with 10 bases between. CDR1 SGHRS and CDR2 YFSETQ come from the germline V gene. The CDR3 length is 13 residues.

The CDR3 DNA sequence: TGTGCCAGCAGTGGTCGGGGAGCGGGTACCGGCACAGATACGCAGTATTTT. This translates into CASSGRGAGTGTDTQYF. The genes are TRBV25-1 and TRBJ2-3; tentatively, D is TRBD2 (6 bases). Looked up from germline, CDR1 is MGHDK and CDR2 is SYGVNS. Deletions cut 4 bases from V and 1 base from J, with 18 bases between. The CDR3 runs 17 residues.

This chain connects TRBV19 to TRBJ2-7; 10 nucleotides match TRBD1. With 6 bases clipped from V and 2 bases from J, the junction kept 1 base outside the gene matches. The CDR3 sequence is 13 residues long. Germline V gene sequence: CDR1 LNHDA, CDR2 SQIVND (reference sequence). The CDR3 DNA is TGTGCCAGTAGAGGGACAGGGGCCTACGAGCAGTACTTC. Translation: CASRGTGAYEQYF.

The chain employs TRBV5-1 and TRBJ2-2; D gene uncertain. The length of the CDR3 is 15 residues. Germline V lookup: CDR1 SGHRS, CDR2 YFSETQ. V was cut by 0 bases and J by 5 bases, with 11 bases left in between. The CDR3 region is CASSLADQVTGELFF. The CDR3 nucleotides are TGCGCCAGCAGCTTGGCCGATCAAGTTACCGGGGAGCTGTTTTTT.

Here the CDR3 reads CASSQDYSSDEQYF. The CDR3 DNA is TGCGCCAGCAGCCAAGATTATAGTTCTGACGAGCAGTACTTC. J is TRBJ2-7 and V is TRBV4-3; D is uncertain. The CDR3 is 14 amino acids. Trimming cost V 0 bases and J 5 bases, with 11 bases left between them. The germline V gene encodes CDR1 LGHNA and CDR2 YSLEER.

The chain is built from TRBV19 and TRBJ1-2, with D unresolved. Germline CDR1 LNHDA, CDR2 SQIVND (reference sequence). The ends were cut back, 3 bases at V and 1 base at J, with 6 bases in the middle. The CDR3 contains 13 residues. This CDR3 is CASSMHSNYGYTF. The CDR3 DNA sequence: TGTGCCAGTAGTATGCACAGTAACTATGGCTACACCTTC. Together with reference TRBV19 and TRBJ1-2, the CDR3 gives the full variable domain: DGGITQSPKYLFRKEGQNVTLSCEQNLNHDAMYWYRQDPGQGLRLIYYSQIVNDFQKGDIAEGYSVSREKKESFPLTVTSAQKNPTAFYLCASSMHSNYGYTFGSGTRLTVV.

This clonotype has only a few counts. CDR3 coding DNA: TGTGCCAGCAGCGCCTACACAGATACGCAGTATTTT. It yields the protein CASSAYTDTQYF. The chain carries TRBV9 and TRBJ2-3; D unresolved. The germline V gene encodes CDR1 SGDLS and CDR2 YYNGEE. The CDR3 runs 12 residues. V gave up 3 bases and J gave up 2 bases, with 4 bases separating them. Filled out from reference TRBV9 and TRBJ2-3, the complete variable domain reads DSGVTQTPKHLITATGQRVTLRCSPRSGDLSVYWYQQSLDQGLQFLIQYYNGEERAKGNILERFSAQQFPDLHSELNLSSLELGDSALYFCASSAYTDTQYFGPGTRLTVL.

This clonotype has only one observation. The chain links TRBV4-1 to TRBJ2-1; no reliable D call. The CDR3 covers 12 residues. Germline lookup yields CDR1 MGHRA and CDR2 YSYEKL. Trimming took off 4 bases at V and 9 bases at J, with 10 bases between the two ends. The CDR3 loop is CASSPLGLEQFF. The CDR3 DNA is TGCGCCAGCAGCCCCTTAGGTCTTGAGCAGTTCTTC.

This chain joins TRBV10-2 and TRBJ2-2; weak D call: TRBD2 (6 bases). Germline loops: CDR1 WSHSY, CDR2 SAAADI. Trimming removed 2 bases at V and 6 bases at J, with 10 bases between. The CDR3 has 14 residues. CDR3 sequence (DNA): TGCGCCAGCAGTGAGCCCGGGGGTGCCGGGGAGCTGTTTTTT. Protein product: CASSEPGGAGELFF.

This chain links TRBV27 with TRBJ2-7; D gene uncertain. In germline, CDR1 is MNHEY, CDR2 SMNVEV (reference sequence). The germline V and J ends were trimmed by 0 bases and 2 bases, with 5 bases remaining between them. The CDR3 length is 13 residues. Here the CDR3 DNA reads TGTGCCAGCAGTTTATCCGGCCCCTACGAGCAGTACTTC. Its protein is CASSLSGPYEQYF.

The rearrangement uses TRBV7-7 and TRBJ2-1; D not resolved. This CDR3 is built from 16 residues. Trimming removed 5 bases from V and 0 bases from J, with 14 bases in between. In germline, CDR1 is SSHAT, CDR2 FNYEAQ (reference sequence). The CDR3 is CASSPSGGSSYNEQFF. The CDR3 nucleotides read TGTGCCAGCAGCCCCTCGGGTGGAAGCTCCTACAATGAGCAGTTCTTC.

The V and J genes are TRBV4-3 and TRBJ2-7; TRBD2 agrees at 9 bases. V was clipped by 5 bases and J by 7 bases; unmatched bases: 18. Germline V lookup: CDR1 LGHNA, CDR2 YSLEER. This CDR3 is built from 17 residues. This CDR3 is CASSRVLGGGAGVEQYF. The CDR3 DNA follows: TGCGCCAGCAGCAGGGTTTTAGGCGGGGGGGCCGGGGTTGAGCAGTACTTC.